Sequencing of this T cell receptor beta chain was carried out in a study of blood T cells in healthy people across ages (dated by TCRdb to the mid-2010s). About the investigation overall: Template switching captured roughly one uniquely barcoded TCR beta cDNA molecule per two T cells in model experiments. To avoid experimental bias, donors of different ages were randomly spread across the sequencing lanes. The study measured age-related changes in TCR beta repertoire diversity using deep sequencing normalized with unique cDNA molecular identifiers. The donors were split into four age groups: young (average about 15 years), middle-aged (roughly 39), aged (roughly 68) and long-lived (more than 80). Using the same blood draw, the study looked at two additional independent replicas of 1 million unique cDNA reads for two donors, one aged 18 to 29 and the other aged 80 or older.

The roughly 39 donors, aged roughly 6 to 95 years, were systemically healthy Caucasian individuals from Russia. Approximately 10 milliliters of peripheral blood were collected from each donor into EDTA-treated Vacutainer tubes. Ficoll-Paque density-gradient centrifugation was used to isolate PBMCs, with at least 6.5 million per sample. Total RNA was extracted from PBMCs with Trizol reagent, with at least 5 micrograms obtained per sample. Naive CD45RAhigh/CD27high T cell percentages were measured by flow cytometry on a PBMC aliquot from every donor. This clonotype was seen only a few times. Its recognized antigen is unknown. Within one base of it there is no much larger clone, and no base qualities were kept. Reading from cysteine to phenylalanine, the CDR3 counts 15 amino acids. CDR3 DNA only is kept here, 45 bases in frame from base 1. CDR1 and CDR2, per the germline V gene, are SGHVS and FNYEAQ. The germline V end is reduced by 5 bases and the J end by 3 bases; junction bases left unmatched: 4.

Broad study findings and their caveats: As age increased, observed TCR beta diversity per million T cells dropped in a roughly linear way, and a significant reduction was already evident by age 40. Because the CMV infection status of the donors was unknown, age-related changes in expanded clonotypes may potentially have been confounded. Total diversity estimates from one million sequenced T cells were considered lower bounds and underestimates. There was a strong correlation between observed TCR beta diversity and the percentage of naive T cells measured by flow cytometry. Because profiling used bulk unsorted PBMCs, naive and antigen-experienced compartments could not be compared conclusively. Compared with the aged group, the long-lived group had more naive CD4+ T cells, fewer expanded clones and increased TCR diversity, a pattern suggesting age selection.

Library preparation was by 5' RACE. Instrument on record: Illumina HiSeq 2500. The second PCR ran for about 6 to 12 cycles and used a J-beta primer mix along with a sample-barcoded 5' primer. A unique molecular identifier was introduced onto each TCR beta cDNA molecule by a template-switch 5' adaptor carrying 12 random nucleotides. Each sample yielded at least 3 million CDR3-containing paired-end reads. First-strand cDNA was synthesized from all RNA with the Mint cDNA synthesis kit, primed by a TRBC-specific oligonucleotide. Following uracil-DNA glycosylase treatment, all cDNA underwent a first 18-cycle PCR with the universal primers M1SS and BC2_uni_R. Concerning the study's data processing: For normalization, 1 million high-quality reads were randomly selected from each sample, with every read carrying a distinct molecular identifier. Instead of being binned into consensus sequences, reads with shared molecular identifiers were discarded. MiTCR, with a Q25 quality threshold and the strictest error-elimination algorithm, was used for CDR3 identification, clonotype clustering and error correction. A nonparametric unseen species model using Euler transformation provided a lower-bound estimate of total TCR beta diversity. The raw public reads went through TCRdb reprocessing: fastp at Q25, MiXCR clone calling, in-frame beta chains kept. Each record represents a unique CDR3 protein, reported with the most common genes and DNA among its rows. TCRdb's processing, not the authors', yielded these V and J calls. The sample table lists about a million distinct CDR3 sequences, just over 50% of them with a count of one. The ten largest make up about a fifth of the sample.

The sequence joins TRBV7-6 to TRBJ2-1, with TRBD1 identical over 10 junction bases. Sequencing input: blood. This clonotype was obtained from a woman in her sixties in good health. The CDR3 is CASSLGTGDYNEQFF. The DNA sequence reads TGTGCCAGCAGCCTGGGGACAGGGGACTACAATGAGCAGTTCTTC.